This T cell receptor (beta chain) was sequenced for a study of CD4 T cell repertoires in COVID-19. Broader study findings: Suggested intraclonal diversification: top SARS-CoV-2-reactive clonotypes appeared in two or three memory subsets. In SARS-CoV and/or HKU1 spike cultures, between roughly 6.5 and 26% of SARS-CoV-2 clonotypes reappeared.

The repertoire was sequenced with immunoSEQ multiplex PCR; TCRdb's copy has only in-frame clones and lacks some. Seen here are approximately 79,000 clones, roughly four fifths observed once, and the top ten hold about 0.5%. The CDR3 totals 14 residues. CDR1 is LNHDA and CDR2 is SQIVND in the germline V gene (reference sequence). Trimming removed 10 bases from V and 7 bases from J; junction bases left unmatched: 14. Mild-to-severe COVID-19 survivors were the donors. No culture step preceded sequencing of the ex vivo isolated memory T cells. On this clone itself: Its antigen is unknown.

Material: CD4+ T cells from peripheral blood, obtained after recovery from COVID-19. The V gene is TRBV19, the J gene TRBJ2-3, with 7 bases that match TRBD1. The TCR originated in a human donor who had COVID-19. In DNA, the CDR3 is TGTGCCACGACGGAGCAAGGGGGCAGCCATACGCAGTATTTT. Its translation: CATTEQGGSHTQYF.